This T cell receptor beta chain was identified during a study of identical twins. Worth noting for this clonotype: The antigen is not known.

V lost 1 base and J 6 bases, leaving 13 bases between the germline ends. The germline V gene encodes CDR1 SEHNR and CDR2 FQNEAQ (reference sequence). The CDR3 runs to 15 residues. TCRdb redid the calling of the 5' RACE reads with MiXCR, one entry per CDR3 protein. The sample includes more than 1.5 million distinct CDR3 sequences, less than 35% seen only once; the top ten take approximately 0.25%. General study points: Clonotypes of the beta chain that were abundant in cord blood carried fewer insertions (memory repertoires showed none).

Sequenced input: cord blood. V is TRBV7-9 and J is TRBJ2-1; D may be TRBD2 (6 bases). This sequence originates from a newborn girl in good health. Written as DNA, the CDR3 is TGTGCCAGCAGCTTAGGGGGGACTCTCCGCAATGAGCAGTTCTTC. Amino acid sequence: CASSLGGTLRNEQFF.